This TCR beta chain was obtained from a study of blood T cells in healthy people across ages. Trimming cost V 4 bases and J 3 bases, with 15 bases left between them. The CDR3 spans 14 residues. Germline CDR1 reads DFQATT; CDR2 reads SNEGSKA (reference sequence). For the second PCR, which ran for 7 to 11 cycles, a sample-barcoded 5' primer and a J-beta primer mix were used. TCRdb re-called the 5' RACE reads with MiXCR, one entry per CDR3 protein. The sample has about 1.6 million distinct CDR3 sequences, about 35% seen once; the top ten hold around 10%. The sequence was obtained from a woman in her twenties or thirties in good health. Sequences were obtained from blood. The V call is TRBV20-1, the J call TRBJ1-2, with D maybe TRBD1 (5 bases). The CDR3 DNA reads TGCAGTGCTAATTTCCATCTGGGGGACTATGGCTACACCTTC. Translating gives CSANFHLGDYGYTF.